The rows below give T cell receptor beta chains drawn from one sample of a study of cytomegalovirus exposure and HLA in healthy donors. Libraries were prepared by immunoSEQ multiplex PCR; TCRdb keeps only in-frame clonotypes and omits some of them. The sample yields 220,000 or so clones, roughly 85% seen once. The specimen sequenced was PBMCs. The receptors here all came from a woman aged 18-30 years in good health and CMV-seronegative. The CDR3 runs from the conserved cysteine through the conserved F or W. The D gene is left open where the match is weak. For some rows the clone size is stated as once, few or many, or as a class when expanded; others skip it.

J gene,V gene,D gene,clone size,CDR3 length,CDR3 protein,CDR3 DNA
TRBJ1-1,TRBV9,-,-,15,CASSVGGGMNTEAFF,TGTGCCAGCAGCGTAGGAGGCGGAATGAACACTGAAGCTTTCTTT
TRBJ1-2,TRBV4-1,TRBD1,few,13,CASRQTGGYGYTF,TGCGCCAGCAGGCAGACAGGGGGATATGGCTACACCTTC
TRBJ2-2,TRBV27,TRBD2,-,19,CASSLRASGSFRRAGELFF,TGTGCCAGCAGTTTGAGGGCTAGCGGATCCTTTCGCCGGGCCGGGGAGCTGTTTTTT
TRBJ2-3,TRBV19,-,-,13,CASRKASTDTQYF,TGTGCCAGTAGGAAAGCCAGCACAGATACGCAGTATTTT
TRBJ2-3,TRBV5-1,-,few,11,CASSLDYTQYF,TGCGCCAGCAGCTTGGACTATACGCAGTATTTT
TRBJ2-7,TRBV30,TRBD1,-,13,CAWSGQGNHEQYF,TGTGCCTGGAGTGGACAGGGGAACCACGAGCAGTACTTC
TRBJ2-5,TRBV30,TRBD2,-,14,CAWKVAGAGETQYF,TGTGCCTGGAAGGTAGCGGGAGCTGGTGAGACCCAGTACTTC
TRBJ2-6,TRBV2,-,-,14,CASWYGSGANVLTF,TGTGCCAGTTGGTACGGTTCTGGGGCCAACGTCCTGACTTTC
TRBJ1-5,TRBV19,-,-,17,CASSMWSRGYSNQPQHF,TGTGCCAGTAGTATGTGGAGCAGGGGCTATAGCAATCAGCCCCAGCATTTT
TRBJ2-7,TRBV19,-,-,14,CASSWTVKSYEQYF,TGTGCCAGTAGTTGGACCGTTAAATCCTACGAGCAGTACTTC